These 11 T cell receptor beta chains share one sample of origin, sequenced in a study of control samples from healthy donors and cancer patients. Profiling relied on immunoSEQ multiplex PCR, and the TCRdb table lists in-frame clones only, not all of them. The sample carries some 150,000 clones, 90% to 95% recorded once. Specimen: blood. Receptors were obtained from a man aged 35 to 55 in good health.

The chain has TRBV19 and TRBJ1-4; 8 nucleotides align to TRBD1. This CDR3 is 15 amino acids long. Germline V gene data show CDR1 as LNHDA and CDR2 as SQIVND (reference sequence). V was pared by 2 bases and J by 7 bases, with 6 bases of the junction left unmatched. The CDR3 spells CASSIQGAKAEKLFF. CDR3 sequence (DNA): TGTGCCAGTAGTATACAGGGGGCAAAGGCTGAAAAACTGTTTTTT. The whole variable domain, filled in from reference TRBV19 and TRBJ1-4, reads DGGITQSPKYLFRKEGQNVTLSCEQNLNHDAMYWYRQDPGQGLRLIYYSQIVNDFQKGDIAEGYSVSREKKESFPLTVTSAQKNPTAFYLCASSIQGAKAEKLFFGSGTQLSVL.

The chain carries TRBV9 and TRBJ2-7; the D gene is possibly TRBD2 (6 bases). The ends were cut back, 0 bases at V and 0 bases at J, with 13 bases in the middle. The CDR3 runs 16 residues. Germline CDR1 is SGDLS and CDR2 is YYNGEE. CDR3 loop: CASSVGDSGASYEQYF. CDR3 DNA sequence: TGTGCCAGCAGCGTAGGAGATAGCGGTGCCTCCTACGAGCAGTACTTC.

This chain uses TRBV5-5 with TRBJ1-2, with unresolved D. V was shortened by 2 bases and J by 3 bases, with 8 bases between the two germline ends. CDR1 is SGHKS and CDR2 is YYEKEE in the germline V gene (reference sequence). This CDR3 has 13 amino acids. The CDR3 nucleotides read TGTGCCAGCAGCTTTGGAATAGACTATGGCTACACCTTC. Protein product: CASSFGIDYGYTF.

This sequence joins TRBV7-3 and TRBJ2-3; 13 bases fit TRBD2. This CDR3 spans 16 amino acids. The V and J ends lost 5 bases and 5 bases, in that order; junction bases with no gene match: 7. Germline CDR1 reads SGHTA; CDR2 reads FQGTGA. The CDR3 loop reads CASSLGTSGIGDTQYF. For the CDR3, the DNA is TGTGCCAGCAGCCTCGGGACTAGCGGGATTGGAGATACGCAGTATTTT.

This chain uses TRBV5-4 with TRBJ1-2; the D gene is possibly TRBD1 (5 bases). Trimming left V 1 base short and J 8 bases short, with 15 bases between. The CDR3 is made up of 14 amino acids. From germline, CDR1 is SGHNT and CDR2 YYREEE (reference sequence). CDR3 region: CASSLLGLIIGYTF. The CDR3 coding sequence is TGTGCCAGCAGCTTGTTGGGGCTCATAATCGGCTACACCTTC.

This chain joins TRBV18 and TRBJ2-7; 10 bases line up with TRBD1. After removal of 5 bases from V and 3 bases from J, the junction contained 10 bases not matched to a gene. CDR1 and CDR2 (germline): KGHSH, LQKENI. This CDR3 is 16 amino acids long. The DNA of the CDR3 is TGTGCCAGCTCATATATAGGACAGGGGGGGGACTACGAGCAGTACTTC. Its translation is CASSYIGQGGDYEQYF. Based on the CDR3 plus reference TRBV18 and TRBJ2-7, the full variable domain is NAGVMQNPRHLVRRRGQEARLRCSPMKGHSHVYWYRQLPEEGLKFMVYLQKENIIDESGMPKERFSAEFPKEGPSILRIQQVVRGDSAAYFCASSYIGQGGDYEQYFGPGTRLTVT.

The chain carries TRBV19 and TRBJ1-2; 12 bases agree with TRBD1. Losses at the gene ends were 5 bases for V and 1 base for J; bases not matched to a gene: 20. The V gene's germline CDR1 is LNHDA and CDR2 SQIVND (reference sequence). This CDR3 region has 21 residues. In DNA form, the CDR3 reads TGTGCCAGTAGTTCCATCCGGGACAGGGGGCGCTCCCCACTCTTTAACTATGGCTACACCTTC. Translated, it gives CASSSIRDRGRSPLFNYGYTF.

This chain uses TRBV9 with TRBJ2-1, with D hard to call. Trimming pared 0 bases from V and 8 bases from J, leaving 9 bases between. This CDR3 is built from 13 residues. In germline, CDR1 is SGDLS, CDR2 YYNGEE. The CDR3 here is CASSVEVGDEQFF. The CDR3 coding sequence is TGTGCCAGCAGCGTAGAGGTTGGCGATGAGCAGTTCTTC.

This CDR3 is CASSQDGQGFNGELFF. CDR3 coding DNA: TGCGCCAGCAGCCAAGATGGACAGGGCTTTAACGGGGAGCTGTTTTTT. This sequence joins TRBV4-1 and TRBJ2-2, with 8 bases that match TRBD1. V lost 0 bases to trimming and J lost 7 bases; unmatched junction nucleotides: 7. The CDR3 is made up of 16 amino acids. The germline gives CDR1 MGHRA, CDR2 YSYEKL.

The chain recombines TRBV3-1 (or the pseudogene TRBV3-2) with TRBJ2-7; no firm D call. Germline V lookup: CDR1 LGHDT, CDR2 YNNKEL (reference sequence). This CDR3 region has 18 residues. V lost 0 bases and J 7 bases, leaving 25 bases between the germline ends. The CDR3 region has the DNA TGTGCCAGCAGCCAAGATTACGGAGCAGCCCATATCATACGGGAGCAGTACTTC. As protein: CASSQDYGAAHIIREQYF.

This chain connects TRBV24-1 to TRBJ1-2; D might be TRBD1 (6 bases). Germline V gene data show CDR1 as KGHDR and CDR2 as SFDVKD. V lost 4 bases, J lost 7 bases, and 21 bases lay in between. There are 16 residues in the CDR3. CDR3 nucleotide sequence: TGTGCCACCAGTGACAGGGACGGCTCTGGGGGGGCTGGCTACACCTTC. Translation gives CATSDRDGSGGAGYTF.